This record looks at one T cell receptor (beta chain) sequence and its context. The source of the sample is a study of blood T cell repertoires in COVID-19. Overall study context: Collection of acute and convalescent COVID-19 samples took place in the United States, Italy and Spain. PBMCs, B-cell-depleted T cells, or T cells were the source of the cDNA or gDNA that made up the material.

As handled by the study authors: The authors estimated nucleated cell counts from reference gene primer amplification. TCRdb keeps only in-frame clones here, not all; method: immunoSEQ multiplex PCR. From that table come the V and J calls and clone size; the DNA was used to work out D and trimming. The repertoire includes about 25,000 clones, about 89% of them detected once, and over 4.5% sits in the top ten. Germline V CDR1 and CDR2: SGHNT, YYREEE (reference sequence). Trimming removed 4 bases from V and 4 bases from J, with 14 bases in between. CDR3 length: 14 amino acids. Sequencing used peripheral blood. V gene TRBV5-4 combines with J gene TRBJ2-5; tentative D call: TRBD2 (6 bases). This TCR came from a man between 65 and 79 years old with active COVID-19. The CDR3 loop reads CASSRGGAGETQYF. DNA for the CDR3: TGTGCCAGCAGCCGAGGCGGGGCTGGAGAGACCCAGTACTTC.